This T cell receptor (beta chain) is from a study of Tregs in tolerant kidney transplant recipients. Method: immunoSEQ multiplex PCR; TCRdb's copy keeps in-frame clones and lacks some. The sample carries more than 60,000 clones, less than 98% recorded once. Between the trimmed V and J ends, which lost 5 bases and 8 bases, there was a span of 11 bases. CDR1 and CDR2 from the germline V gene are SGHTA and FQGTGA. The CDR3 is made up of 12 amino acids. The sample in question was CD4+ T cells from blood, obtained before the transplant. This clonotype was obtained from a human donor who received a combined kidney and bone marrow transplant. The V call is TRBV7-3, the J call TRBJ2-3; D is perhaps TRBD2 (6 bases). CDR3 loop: CASSQAEGTQYF. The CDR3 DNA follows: TGTGCCAGCAGCCAAGCGGAGGGTACGCAGTATTTT. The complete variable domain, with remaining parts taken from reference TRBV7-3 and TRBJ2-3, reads GAGVSQTPSNKVTEKGKYVELRCDPISGHTALYWYRQSLGQGPEFLIYFQGTGAADDSGLPNDRFFAVRPEGSVSTLKIQRTERGDSAVYLCASSQAEGTQYFGPGTRLTVL.